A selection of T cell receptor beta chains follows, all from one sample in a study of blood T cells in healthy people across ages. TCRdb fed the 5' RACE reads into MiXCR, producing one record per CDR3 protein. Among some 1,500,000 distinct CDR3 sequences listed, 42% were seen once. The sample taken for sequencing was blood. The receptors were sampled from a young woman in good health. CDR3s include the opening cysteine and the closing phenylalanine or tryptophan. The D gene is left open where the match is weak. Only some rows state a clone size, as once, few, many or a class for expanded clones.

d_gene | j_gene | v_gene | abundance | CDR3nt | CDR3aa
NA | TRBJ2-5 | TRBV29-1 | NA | TGCAGCGTGGGAGACAGTGGGGAAGAGACCCAGTACTTC | CSVGDSGEETQYF
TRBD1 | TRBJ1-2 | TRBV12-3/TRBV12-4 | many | TGTGCCAGCAGCGGACAGGGAGCTAACTATGGCTACACCTTC | CASSGQGANYGYTF
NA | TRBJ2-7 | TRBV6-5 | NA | TGTGCCAGCAGTTTTCAACCCGGAGGGGGTTCGGCCGAGCAGTACTTC | CASSFQPGGGSAEQYF
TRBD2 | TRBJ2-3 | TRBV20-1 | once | TGCAGTGCTAGATTCAGCGGGAATACGCAGTATTTT | CSARFSGNTQYF
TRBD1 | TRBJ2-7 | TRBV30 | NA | TGTGCCTGGAGCCACCCTACAGGGGACGAGCAGTACTTC | CAWSHPTGDEQYF
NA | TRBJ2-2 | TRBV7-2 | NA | TGTGCCAGCAGCTCGAAGCCCGGGGAGCTGTTTTTT | CASSSKPGELFF
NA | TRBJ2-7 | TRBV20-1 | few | TGCAGTGCCCCTAGTCGTATCAGGGGCAACGAGCAGTACTTC | CSAPSRIRGNEQYF
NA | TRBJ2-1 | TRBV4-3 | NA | TGCGCCAGCAGCCAAGTTAGACTTTACAATGAGCAGTTCTTC | CASSQVRLYNEQFF
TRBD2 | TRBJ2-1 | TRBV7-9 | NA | TGTGCCAGCAGCTTCATCGGGACTAGCCCAACTGCCAGGGAGCAGTTCTTC | CASSFIGTSPTAREQFF
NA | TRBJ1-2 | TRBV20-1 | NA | TGCAGTGCTAGAGATCAAACAGGTTCCAGGGGCTACACCTTC | CSARDQTGSRGYTF
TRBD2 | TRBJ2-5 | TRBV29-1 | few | TGCAGCGTTGAAGCCGGGAGGGGCTTAGAGACCCAGTACTTC | CSVEAGRGLETQYF
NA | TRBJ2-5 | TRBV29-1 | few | TGCAGCGTTGAGAGGGGGCGCGGGGGTGAGCAGTACTTC | CSVERGRGGEQYF
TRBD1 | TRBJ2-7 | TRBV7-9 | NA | TGTGCCAGCAGCTTCCCGGGACAGGGGAACGAGCAGTACTTC | CASSFPGQGNEQYF
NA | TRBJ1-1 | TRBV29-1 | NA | TGCAGCGTTGAACCTCAGCTGAACACGGAAGCTTTCTTT | CSVEPQLNTEAFF
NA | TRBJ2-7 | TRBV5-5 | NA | TGTGCCAGCAGCTTACGGGCCGGGACAAGGACCTACGAGCAGTACTTC | CASSLRAGTRTYEQYF
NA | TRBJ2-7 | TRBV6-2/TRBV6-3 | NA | TGTTCCAGCAGTTTGGGCTCCTACGAGCAGTACTTC | CSSSLGSYEQYF
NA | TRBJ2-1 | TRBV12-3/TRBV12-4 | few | TGTGCCAGCACCCTGGGGACGCGTGAGCAGTTCTTC | CASTLGTREQFF